The rows below give T cell receptor beta chains drawn from one sample of a study of T cell clones after liver transplantation. Profiled with immunoSEQ multiplex PCR; TCRdb holds only in-frame clones, not every one. The table lists roughly 16,000 clones, more than 70% of them singletons. The sample was CD8+ T cells from blood, taken less than 50 months after liver transplant. These receptor sequences come from a human patient who received a liver transplant. Certain T cells may be donor cells from the graft. Both conserved end residues are part of each CDR3. D genes are given only for firm matches. Clone size is not always given. Where it is, it says once, few, many or a class for expanded clones.

d_call j_call clone_size v_call cdr3_aa cdr3_nt
- TRBJ1-1 - TRBV4-1 CASSQDNTEAFF TGCGCCAGCAGCCAAGACAACACTGAAGCTTTCTTT
- TRBJ2-6 - TRBV19 CASTQWGSANVLTF TGTGCCAGTACCCAATGGGGTTCGGCCAACGTCCTGACTTTC
- TRBJ1-1 - TRBV19 CASSVGNTEAFF TGTGCCAGTAGTGTGGGGAACACTGAAGCTTTCTTT
- TRBJ2-7 - TRBV27 CASSLGQFYEQYF TGTGCCAGCAGTTTAGGCCAATTCTACGAGCAGTACTTC
TRBD1 TRBJ1-2 - TRBV19 CASSAGTGNYGYTF TGTGCCAGTAGCGCAGGGACAGGAAACTATGGCTACACCTTC
TRBD1 TRBJ2-5 few TRBV5-5 CASSSPGQGVGETQYF TGTGCCAGCAGCTCCCCGGGACAGGGGGTTGGGGAGACCCAGTACTTC
- TRBJ1-2 - TRBV6-6 CASSKGLGYGYTF TGTGCCAGCAGTAAGGGTCTCGGCTATGGCTACACCTTC
- TRBJ1-3 - TRBV4-3 CASSQDRGYGNTIYF TGCGCCAGCAGCCAAGATCGAGGTTATGGAAACACCATATATTTT
TRBD1 TRBJ1-2 few TRBV11-2 CASSVGTGYGYTF TGTGCCAGCAGCGTCGGGACAGGGTACGGCTACACCTTC
TRBD1 TRBJ1-2 - TRBV6-6 CASSQTGGDGYTF TGTGCCAGCAGCCAAACAGGGGGCGATGGCTACACCTTC
- TRBJ2-1 - TRBV30 CAWRTNRAYNEQFF TGTGCCTGGCGGACGAACAGAGCCTACAATGAGCAGTTCTTC
- TRBJ2-7 few TRBV7-9 CASSFMDYEQYF TGTGCCAGCAGCTTCATGGACTACGAGCAGTACTTC
- TRBJ1-2 - TRBV19 CASSPSPRGAYYGYTF TGTGCCAGTAGCCCCAGCCCGAGGGGGGCCTACTATGGCTACACCTTC
- TRBJ1-5 - TRBV9 CASSVGGVGGQPQHF TGTGCCAGCAGCGTAGGCGGGGTGGGCGGTCAGCCCCAGCATTTT
TRBD1 TRBJ1-2 medium-sized TRBV9 CASSARQGGSYGYTF TGTGCCAGCAGCGCTCGACAGGGGGGGAGCTATGGCTACACCTTC
- TRBJ2-3 once TRBV7-3 CASSPGASTDTQYF TGTGCCAGCAGCCCCGGAGCGAGCACAGATACGCAGTATTTT
- TRBJ1-1 - TRBV11-3 CASSSDSGTEAFF TGTGCCAGCAGCTCCGACAGCGGCACTGAAGCTTTCTTT
- TRBJ2-1 - TRBV4-2 CASSQVSGNEQFF TGTGCCAGCAGCCAAGTTTCAGGCAATGAGCAGTTCTTC
TRBD2 TRBJ2-3 - TRBV5-1 CASVGTKSTDTQYF TGCGCCAGCGTCGGGACTAAATCCACAGATACGCAGTATTTT
TRBD2 TRBJ2-5 - TRBV7-2 CASSLVGGGGSQYF TGTGCCAGCAGCCTAGTAGGCGGCGGGGGGTCCCAGTACTTC
TRBD1 TRBJ2-7 - TRBV28 CASSLSLHSGTGGNEQYF TGTGCCAGCAGTCTATCATTGCATTCCGGGACAGGGGGCAACGAGCAGTACTTC
TRBD1 TRBJ1-2 - TRBV27 CASSLLFGTENNYGYTF TGTGCCAGCAGTTTATTATTTGGGACAGAAAATAACTATGGCTACACCTTC
- TRBJ2-1 - TRBV29-1 CSGRWDEQFF TGCAGCGGTAGATGGGATGAGCAGTTCTTC
- TRBJ2-1 once TRBV5-5 CASSLPVPYNEQFF TGTGCCAGCAGCTTACCCGTACCTTACAATGAGCAGTTCTTC
- TRBJ1-5 - TRBV7-6 CASSQGVRGNQPQHF TGTGCCAGCAGCCAAGGGGTTCGCGGCAATCAGCCCCAGCATTTT
- TRBJ2-7 few TRBV19 CASSISQDLHYEQYF TGTGCCAGTAGTATTAGTCAGGACCTCCACTACGAGCAGTACTTC
- TRBJ1-1 few TRBV7-3 CASSLHGWTEAFF TGTGCCAGCAGCTTACATGGTTGGACTGAAGCTTTCTTT
TRBD1 TRBJ1-1 - TRBV5-1 CASSTDRKAMNTEAFF TGCGCCAGCAGCACGGACAGGAAGGCTATGAACACTGAAGCTTTCTTT
- TRBJ2-1 few TRBV19 CASRGDSSSYNEQFF TGTGCCAGTAGAGGGGATTCAAGCTCCTACAATGAGCAGTTCTTC
- TRBJ1-1 - TRBV9 CASSFDGNTEAFF TGTGCCAGCAGCTTTGATGGGAACACTGAAGCTTTCTTT
- TRBJ1-1 - TRBV16 CASSQSGHTNTEAFF TGTGCCAGCAGCCAATCGGGACACACGAACACTGAAGCTTTCTTT
- TRBJ2-3 - TRBV9 CASNPVQATDTQYF TGTGCCAGCAATCCTGTCCAAGCCACAGATACGCAGTATTTT
- TRBJ1-1 - TRBV4-3 CASSQDSSGTEAFF TGCGCCAGCAGCCAAGATTCTTCTGGTACTGAAGCTTTCTTT
TRBD1 TRBJ2-7 - TRBV2 CASRADDRVLDYEQYF TGTGCCAGCAGGGCCGACGACAGGGTTCTGGACTACGAGCAGTACTTC
- TRBJ2-1 few TRBV7-3 CASSRSSYNEQFF TGTGCCAGCAGTCGGAGCTCCTACAATGAGCAGTTCTTC
TRBD2 TRBJ2-3 - TRBV4-3 CASSQDILAGGPTDTQYF TGCGCCAGCAGCCAAGATATCCTAGCGGGGGGCCCAACAGATACGCAGTATTTT
- TRBJ1-5 - TRBV10-1 CASRLDGPNQPQHF TGCGCCAGCCGGTTGGACGGTCCCAATCAGCCCCAGCATTTT
- TRBJ1-4 - TRBV13 CASSPSEATNEKLFF TGTGCCAGCAGCCCTAGTGAAGCGACTAATGAAAAACTGTTTTTT
- TRBJ2-7 - TRBV27 CASSLWGGREQYF TGTGCCAGCAGTTTATGGGGAGGAAGAGAGCAGTACTTC
TRBD1 TRBJ1-5 - TRBV25-1 CASGTGESNQPQHF TGTGCCAGCGGGACAGGGGAAAGCAATCAGCCCCAGCATTTT
- TRBJ1-2 - TRBV7-3 CASSLSQKGPFYGYTF TGTGCCAGCAGCTTAAGTCAGAAGGGGCCTTTTTATGGCTACACCTTC
- TRBJ2-2 - TRBV9 CASSLPTEGFGELFF TGTGCCAGCAGCCTCCCGACAGAGGGATTCGGGGAGCTGTTTTTT
TRBD2 TRBJ2-3 - TRBV5-1 CASSYVAGGLDTQYF TGCGCCAGCAGCTATGTAGCGGGGGGGCTGGATACGCAGTATTTT
- TRBJ2-2 - TRBV6-5 CASSYNERAGELFF TGTGCCAGCAGTTACAATGAGAGGGCCGGGGAGCTGTTTTTT
- TRBJ1-3 - TRBV15 CATSMGGGTGNTIYF TGTGCCACCAGCATGGGAGGGGGAACTGGAAACACCATATATTTT
- TRBJ2-1 - TRBV4-1 CASSQNNEQFF TGCGCCAGCAGCCAGAACAATGAGCAGTTCTTC
TRBD1 TRBJ1-2 - TRBV19 CASSNPLTGDYGYTF TGTGCCAGTAGTAACCCCCTGACAGGGGACTATGGCTACACCTTC
- TRBJ1-2 few TRBV6-1 CASSVGAHYTF TGTGCCAGCAGTGTCGGGGCCCACTACACCTTC
TRBD1 TRBJ2-7 - TRBV7-6 CASSFRQGAVEQYF TGTGCCAGCAGCTTTCGACAGGGGGCGGTCGAGCAGTACTTC
- TRBJ2-7 - TRBV28 CASSFPALEQYF TGTGCCAGCAGTTTCCCTGCGTTAGAGCAGTACTTC
TRBD2 TRBJ2-7 few TRBV29-1 CSVEGLAGGDYEQYF TGCAGCGTTGAAGGACTAGCGGGAGGGGACTACGAGCAGTACTTC
- TRBJ1-5 - TRBV5-5 CASSLGVGGLPQHF TGTGCCAGCAGCTTGGGTGTGGGGGGACTGCCCCAGCATTTT
- TRBJ1-1 medium-sized TRBV13 CASSRRGSGQETEAFF TGTGCCAGCAGCCGCAGAGGGTCGGGGCAAGAGACTGAAGCTTTCTTT
- TRBJ1-4 - TRBV14 CASSQDSTAATNEKLFF TGTGCCAGCAGCCAAGATAGCACAGCAGCAACTAATGAAAAACTGTTTTTT